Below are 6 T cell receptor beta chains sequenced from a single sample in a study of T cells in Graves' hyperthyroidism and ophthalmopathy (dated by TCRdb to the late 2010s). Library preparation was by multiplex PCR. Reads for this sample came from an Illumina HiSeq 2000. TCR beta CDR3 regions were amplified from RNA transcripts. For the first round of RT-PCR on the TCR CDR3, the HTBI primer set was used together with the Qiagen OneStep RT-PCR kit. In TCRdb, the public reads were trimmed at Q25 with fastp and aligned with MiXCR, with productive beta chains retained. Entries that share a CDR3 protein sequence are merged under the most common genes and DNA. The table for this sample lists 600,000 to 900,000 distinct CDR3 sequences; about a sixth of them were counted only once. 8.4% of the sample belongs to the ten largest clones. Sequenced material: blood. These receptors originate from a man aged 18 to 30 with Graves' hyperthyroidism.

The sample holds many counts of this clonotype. The CDR3 loop reads CASRNLPPREDYGYTF. The CDR3 DNA follows: TGTGCCAGCAGGAACCTACCCCCAAGGGAAGACTATGGCTACACCTTC. The chain couples TRBV28 to TRBJ1-2; D remains unclear. The germline V and J ends were trimmed by 6 bases and 3 bases, with 20 bases remaining between them. CDR1 and CDR2 (germline): MDHEN, SYDVKM. The CDR3 spans 16 residues.

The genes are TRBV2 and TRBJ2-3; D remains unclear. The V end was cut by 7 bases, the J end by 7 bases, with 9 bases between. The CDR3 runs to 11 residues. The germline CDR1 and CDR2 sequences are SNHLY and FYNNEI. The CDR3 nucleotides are TGTGCCAGCAACGGCCTTAATACGCAGTATTTT. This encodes CASNGLNTQYF.

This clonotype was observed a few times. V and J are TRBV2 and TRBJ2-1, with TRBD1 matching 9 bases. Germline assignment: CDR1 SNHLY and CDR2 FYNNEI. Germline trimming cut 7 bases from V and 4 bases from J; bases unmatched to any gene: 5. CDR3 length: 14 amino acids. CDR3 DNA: TGTGCCAGCATCCCCGGGACAGGGTACAATGAGCAGTTCTTC. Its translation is CASIPGTGYNEQFF.

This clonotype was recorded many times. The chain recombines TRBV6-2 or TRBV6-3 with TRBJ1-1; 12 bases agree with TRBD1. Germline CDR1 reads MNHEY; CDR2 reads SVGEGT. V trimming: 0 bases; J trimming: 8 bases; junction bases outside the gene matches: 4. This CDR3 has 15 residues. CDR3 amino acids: CASSYSGTGGHEAFF. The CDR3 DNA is TGTGCCAGCAGTTACTCCGGGACAGGGGGCCACGAAGCTTTCTTT.

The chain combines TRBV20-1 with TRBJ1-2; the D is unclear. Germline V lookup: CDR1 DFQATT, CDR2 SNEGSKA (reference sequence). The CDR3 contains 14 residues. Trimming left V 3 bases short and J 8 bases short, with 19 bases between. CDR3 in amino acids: CSARSGPWLEGYTF. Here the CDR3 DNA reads TGCAGTGCTAGGTCAGGCCCGTGGTTGGAAGGCTACACCTTC.

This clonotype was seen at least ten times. In nucleotides, the CDR3 is TGTGCCAGCAGCCAAGACAGGGCGACTAACTATGGCTACACCTTC. It yields the protein CASSQDRATNYGYTF. This chain connects TRBV3-1 to TRBJ1-2, with D possibly being TRBD1 (5 bases). The CDR3 is 15 residues long. The V and J ends lost 0 bases and 0 bases respectively, with 8 bases between them. CDR1 and CDR2 from the germline V gene are LGHDT and YNNKEL (reference sequence).